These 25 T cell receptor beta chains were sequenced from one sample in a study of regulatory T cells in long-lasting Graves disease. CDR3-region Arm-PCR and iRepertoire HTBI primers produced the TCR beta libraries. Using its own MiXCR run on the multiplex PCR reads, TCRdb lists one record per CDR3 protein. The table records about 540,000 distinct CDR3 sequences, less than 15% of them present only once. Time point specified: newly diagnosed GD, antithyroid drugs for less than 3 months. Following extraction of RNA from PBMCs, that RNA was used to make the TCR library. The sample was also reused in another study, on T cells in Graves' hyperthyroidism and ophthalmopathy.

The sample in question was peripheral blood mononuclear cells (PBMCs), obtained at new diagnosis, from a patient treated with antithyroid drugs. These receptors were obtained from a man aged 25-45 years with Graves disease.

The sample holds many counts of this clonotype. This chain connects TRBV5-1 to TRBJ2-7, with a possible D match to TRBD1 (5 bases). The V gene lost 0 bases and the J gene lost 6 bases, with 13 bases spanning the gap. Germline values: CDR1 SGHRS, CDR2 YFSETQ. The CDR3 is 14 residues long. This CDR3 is CASSLVLGPGEQYF. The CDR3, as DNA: TGCGCCAGCAGCTTGGTGTTGGGGCCGGGCGAGCAGTACTTC.

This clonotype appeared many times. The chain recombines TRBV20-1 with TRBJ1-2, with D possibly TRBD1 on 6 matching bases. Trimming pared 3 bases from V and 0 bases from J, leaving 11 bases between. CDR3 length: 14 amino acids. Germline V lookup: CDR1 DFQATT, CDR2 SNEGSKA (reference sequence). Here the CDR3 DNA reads TGCAGTGCTAGTGGGGACATAGCTAACTATGGCTACACCTTC. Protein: CSASGDIANYGYTF.

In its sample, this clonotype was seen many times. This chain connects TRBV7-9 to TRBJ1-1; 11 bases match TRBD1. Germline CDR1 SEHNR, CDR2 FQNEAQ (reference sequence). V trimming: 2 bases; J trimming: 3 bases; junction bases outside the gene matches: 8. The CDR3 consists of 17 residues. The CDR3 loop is CASSLPDRGRWDTEAFF. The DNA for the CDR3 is TGTGCCAGCAGCTTACCGGACAGGGGGCGCTGGGACACTGAAGCTTTCTTT.

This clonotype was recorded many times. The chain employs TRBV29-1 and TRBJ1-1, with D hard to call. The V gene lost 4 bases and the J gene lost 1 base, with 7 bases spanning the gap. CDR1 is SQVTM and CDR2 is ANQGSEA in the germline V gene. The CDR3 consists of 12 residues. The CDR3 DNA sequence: TGCAGCGTTGCCGGGTCGAACACTGAAGCTTTCTTT. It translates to CSVAGSNTEAFF.

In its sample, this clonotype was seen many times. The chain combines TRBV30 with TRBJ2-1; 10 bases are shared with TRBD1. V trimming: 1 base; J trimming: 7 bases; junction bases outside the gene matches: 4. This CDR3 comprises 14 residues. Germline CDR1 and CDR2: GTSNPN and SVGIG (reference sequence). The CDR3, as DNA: TGTGCCTGGAGTGATGGGACAGGGGTGAATGAGCAGTTCTTC. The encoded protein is CAWSDGTGVNEQFF.

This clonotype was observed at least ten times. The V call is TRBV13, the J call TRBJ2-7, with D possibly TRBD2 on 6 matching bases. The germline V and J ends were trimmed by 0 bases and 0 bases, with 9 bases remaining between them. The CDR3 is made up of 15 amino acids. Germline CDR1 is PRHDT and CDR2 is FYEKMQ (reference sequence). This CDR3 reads CASSLGRGNSYEQYF. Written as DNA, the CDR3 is TGTGCCAGCAGCTTAGGTCGCGGGAACTCCTACGAGCAGTACTTC.

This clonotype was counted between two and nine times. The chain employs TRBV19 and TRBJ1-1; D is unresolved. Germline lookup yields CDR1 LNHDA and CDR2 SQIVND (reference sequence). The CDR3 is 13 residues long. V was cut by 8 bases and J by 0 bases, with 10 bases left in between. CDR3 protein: CASWGIMNTEAFF. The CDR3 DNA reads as TGTGCCAGTTGGGGAATTATGAACACTGAAGCTTTCTTT.

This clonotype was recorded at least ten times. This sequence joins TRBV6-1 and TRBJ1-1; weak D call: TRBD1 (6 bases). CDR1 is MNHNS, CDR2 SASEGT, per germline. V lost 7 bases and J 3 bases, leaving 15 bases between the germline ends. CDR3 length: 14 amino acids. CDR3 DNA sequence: TGTGCCAGCACCCTTGGAGGGGGTCACACTGAAGCTTTCTTT. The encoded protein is CASTLGGGHTEAFF.

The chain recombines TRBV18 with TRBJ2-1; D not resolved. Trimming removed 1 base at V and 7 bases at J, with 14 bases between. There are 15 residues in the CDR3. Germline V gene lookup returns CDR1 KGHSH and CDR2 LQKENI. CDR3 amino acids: CASSPQVSHHNEQFF. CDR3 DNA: TGTGCCAGCTCACCACAGGTTAGTCATCATAATGAGCAGTTCTTC.

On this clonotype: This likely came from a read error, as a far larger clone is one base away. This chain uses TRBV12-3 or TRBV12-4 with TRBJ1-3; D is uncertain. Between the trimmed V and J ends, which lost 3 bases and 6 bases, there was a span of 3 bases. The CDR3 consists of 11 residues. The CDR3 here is CASSFENTIYF. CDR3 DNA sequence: TGTGCCAGCAGTTTTGAAAACACCATATATTTT.

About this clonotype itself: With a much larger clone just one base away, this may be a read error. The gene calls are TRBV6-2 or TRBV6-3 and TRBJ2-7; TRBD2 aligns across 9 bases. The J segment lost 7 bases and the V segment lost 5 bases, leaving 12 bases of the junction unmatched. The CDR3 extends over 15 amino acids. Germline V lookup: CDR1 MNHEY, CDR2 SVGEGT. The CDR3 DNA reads TGTGCCAGCAGTGGTTTGGCGGGAGGGTTAAGTGAGCAGTACTTC. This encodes CASSGLAGGLSEQYF.

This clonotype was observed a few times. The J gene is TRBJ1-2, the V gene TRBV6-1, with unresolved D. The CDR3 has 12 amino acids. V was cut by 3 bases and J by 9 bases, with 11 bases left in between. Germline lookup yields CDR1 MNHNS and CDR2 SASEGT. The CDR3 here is CASSEVSRSYTF. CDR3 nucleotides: TGTGCCAGCAGTGAGGTCAGCCGTAGCTACACCTTC.

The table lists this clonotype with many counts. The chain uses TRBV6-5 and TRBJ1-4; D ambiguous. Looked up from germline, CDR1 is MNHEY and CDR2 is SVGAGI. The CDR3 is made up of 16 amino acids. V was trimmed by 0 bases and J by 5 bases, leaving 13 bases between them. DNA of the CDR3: TGTGCCAGCAGTTACTCGCCTCCGCGACGAAATGAAAAACTGTTTTTT. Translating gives CASSYSPPRRNEKLFF.

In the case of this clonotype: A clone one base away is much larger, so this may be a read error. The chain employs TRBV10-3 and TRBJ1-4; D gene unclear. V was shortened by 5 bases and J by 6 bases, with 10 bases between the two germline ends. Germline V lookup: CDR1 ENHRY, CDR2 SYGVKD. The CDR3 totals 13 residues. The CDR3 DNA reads TGTGCCATCAGTTTTCAGGTGGATGAAAAACTGTTTTTT. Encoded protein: CAISFQVDEKLFF.

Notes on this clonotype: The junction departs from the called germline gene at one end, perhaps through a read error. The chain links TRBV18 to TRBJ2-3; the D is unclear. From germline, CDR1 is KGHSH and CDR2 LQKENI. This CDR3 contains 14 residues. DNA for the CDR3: TGTGCCGGCTCACCACCTTTAGGACCAGATACGCAGTATTTT. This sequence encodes CAGSPPLGPDTQYF.

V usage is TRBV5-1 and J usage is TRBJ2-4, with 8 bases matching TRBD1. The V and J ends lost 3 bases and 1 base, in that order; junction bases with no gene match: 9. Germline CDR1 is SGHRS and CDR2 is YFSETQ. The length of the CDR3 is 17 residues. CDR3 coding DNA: TGCGCCAGCAGCTACAACCAGGGGGCTTGGGCCAAAAACATTCAGTACTTC. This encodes CASSYNQGAWAKNIQYF.

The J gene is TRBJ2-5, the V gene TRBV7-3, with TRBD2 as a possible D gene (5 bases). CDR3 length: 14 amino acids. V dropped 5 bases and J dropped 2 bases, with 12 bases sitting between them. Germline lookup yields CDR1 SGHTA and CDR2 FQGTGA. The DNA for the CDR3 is TGTGCCAGCAGCCCTCACGGGGTACAAGAGACCCAGTACTTC. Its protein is CASSPHGVQETQYF.

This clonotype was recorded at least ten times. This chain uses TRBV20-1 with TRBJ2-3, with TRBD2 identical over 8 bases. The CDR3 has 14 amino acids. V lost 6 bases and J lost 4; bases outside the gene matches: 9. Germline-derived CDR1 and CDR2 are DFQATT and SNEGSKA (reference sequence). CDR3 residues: CSAPVAGSSDTQYF. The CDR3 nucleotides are TGCAGTGCACCCGTAGCGGGGAGCTCAGATACGCAGTATTTT.

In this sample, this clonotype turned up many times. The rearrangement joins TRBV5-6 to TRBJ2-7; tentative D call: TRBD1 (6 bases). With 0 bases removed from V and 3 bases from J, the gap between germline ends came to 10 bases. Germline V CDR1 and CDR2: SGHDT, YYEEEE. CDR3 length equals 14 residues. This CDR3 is CASSLEGQLYEQYF. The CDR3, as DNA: TGTGCCAGCAGCTTGGAGGGACAACTCTACGAGCAGTACTTC.

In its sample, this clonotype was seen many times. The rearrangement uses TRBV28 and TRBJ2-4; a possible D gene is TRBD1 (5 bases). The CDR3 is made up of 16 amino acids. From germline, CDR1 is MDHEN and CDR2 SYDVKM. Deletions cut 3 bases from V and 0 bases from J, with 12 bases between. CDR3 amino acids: CASSFPQDIAKNIQYF. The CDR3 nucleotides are TGTGCCAGCAGTTTTCCCCAGGACATAGCCAAAAACATTCAGTACTTC.

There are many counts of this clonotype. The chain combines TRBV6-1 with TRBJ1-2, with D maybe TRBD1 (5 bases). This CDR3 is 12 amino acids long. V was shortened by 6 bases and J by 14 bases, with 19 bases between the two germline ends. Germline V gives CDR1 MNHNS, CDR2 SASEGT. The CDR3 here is CASSNPGPLLTF. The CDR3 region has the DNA TGTGCCAGCAGCAATCCGGGACCCCTATTAACCTTC.

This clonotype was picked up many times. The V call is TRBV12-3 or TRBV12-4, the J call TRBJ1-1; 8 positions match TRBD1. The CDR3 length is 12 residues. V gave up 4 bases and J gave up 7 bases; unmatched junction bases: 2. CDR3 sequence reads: CASSWTGFEAFF. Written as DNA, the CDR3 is TGTGCCAGCAGTTGGACAGGGTTTGAAGCTTTCTTT.

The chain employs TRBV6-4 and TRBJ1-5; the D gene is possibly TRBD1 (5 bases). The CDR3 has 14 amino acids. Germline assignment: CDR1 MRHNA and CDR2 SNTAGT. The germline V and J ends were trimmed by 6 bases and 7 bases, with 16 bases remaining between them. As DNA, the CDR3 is TGTGCCAGCAGCGTCTCAATGGGGCTCCAGCCCCAGCATTTT. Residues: CASSVSMGLQPQHF.

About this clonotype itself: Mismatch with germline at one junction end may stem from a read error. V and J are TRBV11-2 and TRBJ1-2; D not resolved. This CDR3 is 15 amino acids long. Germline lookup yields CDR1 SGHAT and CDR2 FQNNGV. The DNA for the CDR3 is TGTGCCAGCAACTTAGATCGTGGGCCGGGCGATGGCTACACCTTC. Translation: CASNLDRGPGDGYTF.

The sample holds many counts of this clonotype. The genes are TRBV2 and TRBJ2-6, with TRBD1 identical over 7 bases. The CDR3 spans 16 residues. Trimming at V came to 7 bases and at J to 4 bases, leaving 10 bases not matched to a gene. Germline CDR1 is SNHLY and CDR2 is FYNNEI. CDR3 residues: CASTGQIMVGANVLTF. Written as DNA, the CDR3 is TGTGCCAGCACGGGACAGATTATGGTCGGGGCCAACGTCCTGACTTTC.